This record covers a single T cell receptor (beta chain). The data were obtained in a study of OX40 agonist ivuxolimab in advanced cancers. Assay used: immunoSEQ multiplex PCR; TCRdb lists only in-frame clones, some missing. The sample consists of around 70,000 clones, around 84% of them appearing once. The V gene lost 1 base and the J gene lost 0 bases, with 7 bases spanning the gap. Germline-derived CDR1 and CDR2 are MGHRA and YSYEKL. The CDR3 is made up of 14 amino acids. The clonotype originates from an adult with an advanced solid tumor such as melanoma, head and neck, liver or kidney cancer. V is TRBV4-1 and J is TRBJ2-7; no reliable D call. Sequences were derived from CD4+ or CD8+ T cells sorted from blood, sampled in a trial of the OX40 agonist ivuxolimab. For the CDR3, the DNA is TGCGCCAGCAGCCAAGTGGTTACCTCCTACGAGCAGTACGTC. Its translation is CASSQVVTSYEQYV.